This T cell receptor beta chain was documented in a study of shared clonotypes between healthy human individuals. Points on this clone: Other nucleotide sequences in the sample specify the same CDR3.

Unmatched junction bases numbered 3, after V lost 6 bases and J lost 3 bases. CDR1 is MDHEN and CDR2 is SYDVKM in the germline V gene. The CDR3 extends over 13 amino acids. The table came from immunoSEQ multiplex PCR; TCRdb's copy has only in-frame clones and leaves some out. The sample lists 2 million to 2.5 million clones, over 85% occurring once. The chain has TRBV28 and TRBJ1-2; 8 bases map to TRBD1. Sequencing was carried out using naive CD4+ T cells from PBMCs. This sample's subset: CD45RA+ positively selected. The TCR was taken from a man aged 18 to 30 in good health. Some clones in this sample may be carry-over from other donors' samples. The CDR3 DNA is TGTGCCAGCAGCCTGGACAGGGACTATGGCTACACCTTC. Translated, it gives CASSLDRDYGYTF.